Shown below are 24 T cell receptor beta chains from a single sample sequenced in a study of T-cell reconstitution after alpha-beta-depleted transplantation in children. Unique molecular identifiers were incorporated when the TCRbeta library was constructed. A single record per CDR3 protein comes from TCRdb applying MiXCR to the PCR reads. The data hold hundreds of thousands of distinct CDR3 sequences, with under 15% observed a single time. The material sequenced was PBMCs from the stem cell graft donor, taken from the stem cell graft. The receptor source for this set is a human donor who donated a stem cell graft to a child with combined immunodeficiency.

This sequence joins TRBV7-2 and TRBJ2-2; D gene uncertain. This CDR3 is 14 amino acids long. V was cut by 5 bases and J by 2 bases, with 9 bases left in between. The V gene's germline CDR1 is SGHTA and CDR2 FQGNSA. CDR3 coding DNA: TGTGCCAGCAGCCCCCTGAGAAACACCGGGGAGCTGTTTTTT. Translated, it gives CASSPLRNTGELFF. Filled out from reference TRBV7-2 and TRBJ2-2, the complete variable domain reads GAGVSQSPSNKVTEKGKDVELRCDPISGHTALYWYRQSLGQGLEFLIYFQGNSAPDKSGLPSDRFSAERTGGSVSTLTIQRTQQEDSAVYLCASSPLRNTGELFFGEGSRLTVL.

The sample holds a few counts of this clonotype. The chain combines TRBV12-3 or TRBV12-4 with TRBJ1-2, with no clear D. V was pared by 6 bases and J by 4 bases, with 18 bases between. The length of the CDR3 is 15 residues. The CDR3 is CASSSNRQPGYGYTF. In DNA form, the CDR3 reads TGTGCCAGCAGCTCAAACCGGCAGCCTGGCTATGGCTACACCTTC.

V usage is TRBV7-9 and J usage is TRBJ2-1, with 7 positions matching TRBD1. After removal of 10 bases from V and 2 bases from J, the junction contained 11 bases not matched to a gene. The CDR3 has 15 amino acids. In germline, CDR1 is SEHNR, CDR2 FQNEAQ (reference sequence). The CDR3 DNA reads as TGTGCCATCTTGGCCCGGGACAGAGCCTACAATGAGCAGTTCTTC. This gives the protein CAILARDRAYNEQFF. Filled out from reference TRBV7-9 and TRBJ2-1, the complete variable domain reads DTGVSQNPRHKITKRGQNVTFRCDPISEHNRLYWYRQTLGQGPEFLTYFQNEAQLEKSRLLSDRFSAERPKGSFSTLEIQRTEQGDSAMYLCAILARDRAYNEQFFGPGTRLTVL.

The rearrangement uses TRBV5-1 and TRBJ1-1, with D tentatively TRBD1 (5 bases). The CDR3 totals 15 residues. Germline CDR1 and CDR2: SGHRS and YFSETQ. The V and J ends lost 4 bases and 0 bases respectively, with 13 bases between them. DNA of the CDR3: TGCGCCAGCAGCCCTTTGACAGCCCTGAACACTGAAGCTTTCTTT. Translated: CASSPLTALNTEAFF.

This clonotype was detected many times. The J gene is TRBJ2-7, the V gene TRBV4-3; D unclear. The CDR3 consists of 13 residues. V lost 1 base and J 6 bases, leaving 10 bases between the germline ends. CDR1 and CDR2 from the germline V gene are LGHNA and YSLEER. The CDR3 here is CASSQAVGGEQYF. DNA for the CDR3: TGCGCCAGCAGCCAAGCGGTAGGCGGCGAGCAGTACTTC.

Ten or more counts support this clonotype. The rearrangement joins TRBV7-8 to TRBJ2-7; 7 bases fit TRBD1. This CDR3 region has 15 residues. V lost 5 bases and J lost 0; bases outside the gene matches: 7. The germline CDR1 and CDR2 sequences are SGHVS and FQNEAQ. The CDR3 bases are TGTGCCAGCAGCCCAACGGGACAGTCCTCCTACGAGCAGTACTTC. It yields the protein CASSPTGQSSYEQYF.

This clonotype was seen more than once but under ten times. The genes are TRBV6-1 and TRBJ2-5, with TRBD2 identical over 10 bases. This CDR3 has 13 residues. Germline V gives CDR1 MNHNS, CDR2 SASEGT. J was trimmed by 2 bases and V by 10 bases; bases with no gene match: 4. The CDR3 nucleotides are TGTGCCACCCGGACTAGCGGACAAGAGACCCAGTACTTC. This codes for CATRTSGQETQYF.

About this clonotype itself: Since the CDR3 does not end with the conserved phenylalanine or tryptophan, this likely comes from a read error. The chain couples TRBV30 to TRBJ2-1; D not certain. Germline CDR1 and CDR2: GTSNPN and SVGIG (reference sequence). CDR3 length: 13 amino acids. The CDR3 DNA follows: TGTGCCTGGAGTGTATCTGGCTACTATGAGCAGTTCGTC. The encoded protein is CAWSVSGYYEQFV.

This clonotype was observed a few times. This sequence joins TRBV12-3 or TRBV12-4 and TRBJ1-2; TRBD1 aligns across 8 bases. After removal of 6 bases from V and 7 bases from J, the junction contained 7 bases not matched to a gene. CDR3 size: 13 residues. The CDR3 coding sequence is TGTGCCAGCAGCCGCGGACAGGGCGCTGGCTACACCTTC. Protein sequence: CASSRGQGAGYTF.

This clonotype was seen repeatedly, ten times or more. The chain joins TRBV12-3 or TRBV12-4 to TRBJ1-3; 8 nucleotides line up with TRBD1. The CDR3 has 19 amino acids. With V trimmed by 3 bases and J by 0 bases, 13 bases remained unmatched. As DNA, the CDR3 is TGTGCCAGCAGTTTCTTACCTGGGACAGGCCATTTCTCTGGAAACACCATATATTTT. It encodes CASSFLPGTGHFSGNTIYF.

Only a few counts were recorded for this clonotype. The CDR3 DNA is TGTGCCAGCAGTTTAGAGCCGGGACTAGCGGAATCATCCGAGCAGTACTTC. Its translation: CASSLEPGLAESSEQYF. The chain employs TRBV12-3 or TRBV12-4 and TRBJ2-7, with TRBD2 identical over 11 bases. The length of the CDR3 is 17 residues. V lost 1 base and J lost 6; bases outside the gene matches: 11.

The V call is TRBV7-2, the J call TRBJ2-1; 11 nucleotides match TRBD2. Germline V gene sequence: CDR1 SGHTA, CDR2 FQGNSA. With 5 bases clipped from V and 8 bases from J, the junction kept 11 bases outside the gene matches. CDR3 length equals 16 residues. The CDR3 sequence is CASSRQTSGEFYEQFF. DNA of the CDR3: TGTGCCAGCAGCCGACAGACTAGCGGGGAGTTCTATGAGCAGTTCTTC.

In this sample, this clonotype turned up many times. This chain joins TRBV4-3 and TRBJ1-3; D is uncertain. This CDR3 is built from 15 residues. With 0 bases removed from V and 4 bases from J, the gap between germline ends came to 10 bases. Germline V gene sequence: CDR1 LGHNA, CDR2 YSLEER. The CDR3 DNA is TGCGCCAGCAGCCAAGATCTAAGGGCCGGAAACACCATATATTTT. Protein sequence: CASSQDLRAGNTIYF.

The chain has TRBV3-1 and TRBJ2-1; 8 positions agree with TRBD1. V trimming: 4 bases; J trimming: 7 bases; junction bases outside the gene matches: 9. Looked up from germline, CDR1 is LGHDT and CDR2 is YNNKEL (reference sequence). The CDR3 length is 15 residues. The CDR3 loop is CASSPTQGAVNEQFF. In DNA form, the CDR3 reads TGTGCCAGCAGCCCCACGCAGGGGGCAGTGAATGAGCAGTTCTTC.

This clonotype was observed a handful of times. CDR3: CASSQDGTSGVYEQFF. For the CDR3, the DNA is TGTGCCAGCAGCCAAGACGGGACTAGCGGGGTTTATGAGCAGTTCTTC. The rearrangement links TRBV3-1 to TRBJ2-1; 13 bases map to TRBD2. Per the germline V gene, CDR1 is LGHDT and CDR2 is YNNKEL (reference sequence). V lost 0 bases and J lost 8; bases outside the gene matches: 4. The CDR3 sequence is 16 residues long.

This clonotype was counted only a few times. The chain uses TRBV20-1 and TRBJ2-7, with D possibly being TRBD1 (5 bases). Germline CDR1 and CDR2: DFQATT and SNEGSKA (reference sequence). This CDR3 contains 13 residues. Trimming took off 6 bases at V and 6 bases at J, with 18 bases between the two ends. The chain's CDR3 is CSAAQVQPLEQYF. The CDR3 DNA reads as TGCAGTGCCGCACAGGTACAACCTCTCGAGCAGTACTTC.

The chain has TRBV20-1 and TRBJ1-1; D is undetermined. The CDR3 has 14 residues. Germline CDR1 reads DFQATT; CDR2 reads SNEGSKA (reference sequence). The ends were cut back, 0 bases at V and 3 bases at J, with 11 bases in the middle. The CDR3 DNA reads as TGCAGTGCTAGAGATCACGGGAGATACACTGAAGCTTTCTTT. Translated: CSARDHGRYTEAFF.

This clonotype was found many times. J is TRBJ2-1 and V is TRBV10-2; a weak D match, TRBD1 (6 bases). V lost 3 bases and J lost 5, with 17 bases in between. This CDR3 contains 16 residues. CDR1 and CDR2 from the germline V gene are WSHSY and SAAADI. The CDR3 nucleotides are TGCGCCAGCAGTGAAATTAACAGGGCCTCTAACAATGAGCAGTTCTTC. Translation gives CASSEINRASNNEQFF.

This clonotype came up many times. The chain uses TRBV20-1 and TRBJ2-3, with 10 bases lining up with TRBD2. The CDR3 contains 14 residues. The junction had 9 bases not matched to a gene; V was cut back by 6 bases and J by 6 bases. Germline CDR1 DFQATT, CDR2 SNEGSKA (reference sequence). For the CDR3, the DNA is TGCAGTGCAAGTCCGCTAGCGGGGGAGGATACGCAGTATTTT. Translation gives CSASPLAGEDTQYF.

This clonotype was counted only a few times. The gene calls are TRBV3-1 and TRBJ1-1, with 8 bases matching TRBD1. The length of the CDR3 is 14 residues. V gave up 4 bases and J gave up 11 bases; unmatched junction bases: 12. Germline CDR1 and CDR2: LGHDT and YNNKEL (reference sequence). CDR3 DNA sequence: TGTGCCAGCAGCCCCCGGACAGGGCGAAGGATGGCTTTCTTT. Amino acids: CASSPRTGRRMAFF.

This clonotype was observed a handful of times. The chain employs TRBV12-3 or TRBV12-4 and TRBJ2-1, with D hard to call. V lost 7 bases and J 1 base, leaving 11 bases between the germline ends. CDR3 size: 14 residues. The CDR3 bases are TGTGCCAGCACCAACCTGGGTTCCTACAATGAGCAGTTCTTC. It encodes CASTNLGSYNEQFF.

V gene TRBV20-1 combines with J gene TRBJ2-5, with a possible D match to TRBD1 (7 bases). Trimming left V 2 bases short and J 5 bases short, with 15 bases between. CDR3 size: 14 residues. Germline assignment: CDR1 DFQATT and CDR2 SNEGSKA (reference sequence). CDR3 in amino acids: CSARRGGGGETQYF. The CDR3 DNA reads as TGCAGTGCTAGACGAGGAGGGGGCGGGGAGACCCAGTACTTC.

The CDR3 reads CASSLAVGQPQHF. DNA of the CDR3: TGTGCCAGCAGTTTGGCGGTTGGACAGCCCCAGCATTTT. The chain couples TRBV27 to TRBJ1-5; D gene unclear. CDR3 length equals 13 residues. V lost 3 bases and J lost 7, with 10 bases in between. The germline gives CDR1 MNHEY, CDR2 SMNVEV (reference sequence).

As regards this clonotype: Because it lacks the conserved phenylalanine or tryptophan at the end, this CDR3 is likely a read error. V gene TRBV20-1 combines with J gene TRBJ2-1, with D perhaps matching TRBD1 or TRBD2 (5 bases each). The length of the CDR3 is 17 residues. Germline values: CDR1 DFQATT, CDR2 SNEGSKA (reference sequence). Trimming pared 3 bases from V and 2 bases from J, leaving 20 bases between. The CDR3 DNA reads TGCAGTGCTAGCCGCAGAGGGAGACAGAAGACCTACAATGAGCAGTTCTAC. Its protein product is CSASRRGRQKTYNEQFY.